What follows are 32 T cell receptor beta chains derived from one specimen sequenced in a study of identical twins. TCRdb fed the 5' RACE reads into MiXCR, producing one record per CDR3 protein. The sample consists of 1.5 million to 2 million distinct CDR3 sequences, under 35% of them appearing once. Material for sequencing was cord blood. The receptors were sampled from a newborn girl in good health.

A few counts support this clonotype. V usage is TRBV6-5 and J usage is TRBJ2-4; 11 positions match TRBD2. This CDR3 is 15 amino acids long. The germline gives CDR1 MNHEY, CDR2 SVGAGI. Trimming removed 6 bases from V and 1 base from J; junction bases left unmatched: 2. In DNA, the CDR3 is TGTGCCAGCAGATCTAGCGGGAGGGCCAAAAACATTCAGTACTTC. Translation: CASRSSGRAKNIQYF.

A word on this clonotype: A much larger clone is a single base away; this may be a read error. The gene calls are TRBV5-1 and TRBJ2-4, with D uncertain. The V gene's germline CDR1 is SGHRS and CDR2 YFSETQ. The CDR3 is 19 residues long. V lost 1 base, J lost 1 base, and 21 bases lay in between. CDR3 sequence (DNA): TGCGCCAGCAGCTTGTATCCCCTCCGGGCTCGAAGGGCCAAAAACATTCAGTACTTC. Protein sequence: CASSLYPLRARRAKNIQYF.

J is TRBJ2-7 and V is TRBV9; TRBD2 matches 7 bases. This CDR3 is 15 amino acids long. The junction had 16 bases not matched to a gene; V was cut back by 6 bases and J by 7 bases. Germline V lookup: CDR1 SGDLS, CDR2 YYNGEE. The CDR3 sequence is CASTPAGEPYNEQYF. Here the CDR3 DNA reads TGTGCCAGCACCCCCGCGGGGGAGCCCTACAATGAGCAGTACTTC.

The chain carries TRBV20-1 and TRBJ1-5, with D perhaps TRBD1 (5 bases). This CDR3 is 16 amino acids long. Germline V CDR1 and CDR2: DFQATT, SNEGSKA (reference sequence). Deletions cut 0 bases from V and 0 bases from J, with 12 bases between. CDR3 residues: CSARDGETVSNQPQHF. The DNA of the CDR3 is TGCAGTGCTAGAGATGGGGAGACAGTTAGCAATCAGCCCCAGCATTTT.

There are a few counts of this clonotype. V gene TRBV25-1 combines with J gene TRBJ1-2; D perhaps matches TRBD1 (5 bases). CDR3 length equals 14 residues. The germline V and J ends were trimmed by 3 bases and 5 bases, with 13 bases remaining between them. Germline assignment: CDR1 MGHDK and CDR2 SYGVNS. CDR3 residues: CASSEPSSGYGYTF. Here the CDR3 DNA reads TGTGCCAGCAGTGAGCCTAGTTCAGGGTATGGCTACACCTTC.

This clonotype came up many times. CDR3 sequence (DNA): TGCAGCGTCGCGGGGGACACTGAAGCTTTCTTT. It translates to CSVAGDTEAFF. This chain uses TRBV29-1 with TRBJ1-1; D perhaps matches TRBD1 (5 bases). Trimming pared 6 bases from V and 3 bases from J, leaving 8 bases between. Germline V gives CDR1 SQVTM, CDR2 ANQGSEA. The CDR3 length is 11 residues.

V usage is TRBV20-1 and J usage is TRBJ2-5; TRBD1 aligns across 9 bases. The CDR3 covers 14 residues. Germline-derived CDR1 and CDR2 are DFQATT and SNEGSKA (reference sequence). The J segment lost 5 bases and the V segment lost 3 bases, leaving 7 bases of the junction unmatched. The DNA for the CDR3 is TGCAGTGCTAGCGGGGGACAGGGCCGGGAGACCCAGTACTTC. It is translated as CSASGGQGRETQYF.

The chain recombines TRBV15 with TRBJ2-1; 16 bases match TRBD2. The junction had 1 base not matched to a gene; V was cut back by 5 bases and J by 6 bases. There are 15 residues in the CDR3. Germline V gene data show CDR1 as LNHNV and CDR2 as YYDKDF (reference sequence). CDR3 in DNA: TGTGCCACCAGCGGGACTAGCGGGGGGGCCAATGAGCAGTTCTTC. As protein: CATSGTSGGANEQFF. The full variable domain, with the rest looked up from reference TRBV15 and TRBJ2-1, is DAMVIQNPRYQVTQFGKPVTLSCSQTLNHNVMYWYQQKSSQAPKLLFHYYDKDFNNEADTPDNFQSRRPNTSFCFLDIRSPGLGDTAMYLCATSGTSGGANEQFFGPGTRLTVL.

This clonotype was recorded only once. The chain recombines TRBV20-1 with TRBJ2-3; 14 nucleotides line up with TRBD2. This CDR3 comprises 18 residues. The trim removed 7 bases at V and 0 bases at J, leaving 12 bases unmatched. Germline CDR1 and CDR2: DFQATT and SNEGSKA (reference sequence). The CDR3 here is CSVKRTSGGYTSTDTQYF. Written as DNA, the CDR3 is TGCAGTGTTAAAAGGACTAGCGGGGGGTATACTAGCACAGATACGCAGTATTTT.

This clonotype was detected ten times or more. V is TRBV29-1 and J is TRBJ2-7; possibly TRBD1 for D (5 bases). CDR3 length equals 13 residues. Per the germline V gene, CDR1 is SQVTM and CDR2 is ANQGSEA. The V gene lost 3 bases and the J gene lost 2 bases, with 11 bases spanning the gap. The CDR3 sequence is CSVEVQGPYEQYF. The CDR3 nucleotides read TGCAGCGTTGAGGTCCAGGGCCCCTACGAGCAGTACTTC.

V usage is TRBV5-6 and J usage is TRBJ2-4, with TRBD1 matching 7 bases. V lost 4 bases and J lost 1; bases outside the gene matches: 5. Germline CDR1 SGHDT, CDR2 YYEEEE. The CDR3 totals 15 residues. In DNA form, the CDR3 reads TGTGCCAGCAGCCCGTTGACAGGGGCCAAAAACATTCAGTACTTC. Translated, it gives CASSPLTGAKNIQYF.

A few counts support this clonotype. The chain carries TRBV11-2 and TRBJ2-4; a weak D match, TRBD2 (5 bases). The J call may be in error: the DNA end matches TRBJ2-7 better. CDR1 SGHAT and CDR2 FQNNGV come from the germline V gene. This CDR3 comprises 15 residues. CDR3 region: CASSLAPFGNHEQYF. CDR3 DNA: TGTGCCAGCAGCTTAGCCCCCTTCGGGAACCACGAGCAGTACTTC.

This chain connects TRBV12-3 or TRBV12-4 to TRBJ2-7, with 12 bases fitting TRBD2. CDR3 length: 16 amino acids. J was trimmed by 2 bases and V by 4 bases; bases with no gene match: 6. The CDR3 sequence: CASSSLGLAGPYEQYF. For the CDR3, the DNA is TGTGCCAGCAGTTCCTTGGGACTAGCGGGTCCCTACGAGCAGTACTTC.

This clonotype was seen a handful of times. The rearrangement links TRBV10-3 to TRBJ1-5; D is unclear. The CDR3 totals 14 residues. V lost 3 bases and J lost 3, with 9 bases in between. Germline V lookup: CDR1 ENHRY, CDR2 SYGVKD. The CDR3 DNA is TGTGCCATCAGTGACTCGGGGTACAATCAGCCCCAGCATTTT. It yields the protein CAISDSGYNQPQHF.

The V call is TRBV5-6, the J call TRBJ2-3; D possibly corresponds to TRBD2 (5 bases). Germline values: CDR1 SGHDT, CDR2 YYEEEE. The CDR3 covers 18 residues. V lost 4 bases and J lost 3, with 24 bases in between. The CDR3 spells CASSLRLAYSRRTDTQYF. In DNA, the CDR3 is TGTGCCAGCAGCCTTCGGCTAGCTTACTCCCGGAGGACAGATACGCAGTATTTT.

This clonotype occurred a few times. This CDR3 is CAISEGGLDYGYTF. The CDR3 DNA follows: TGTGCCATCAGTGAGGGAGGGCTTGACTATGGCTACACCTTC. The V and J genes are TRBV10-3 and TRBJ1-2; D unclear. The CDR3 extends over 14 amino acids. Germline CDR1 ENHRY, CDR2 SYGVKD. The V and J ends lost 2 bases and 3 bases respectively, with 10 bases between them.

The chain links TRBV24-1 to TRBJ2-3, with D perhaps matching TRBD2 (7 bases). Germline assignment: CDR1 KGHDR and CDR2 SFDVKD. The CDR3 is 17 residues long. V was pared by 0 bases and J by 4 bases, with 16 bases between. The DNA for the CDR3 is TGTGCCACCAGTGATTTGCGGACTGGGGGGGGCGCAGATACGCAGTATTTT. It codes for CATSDLRTGGGADTQYF.

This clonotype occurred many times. CDR3 sequence (DNA): TGTGCCATCAGTGAGTCGAATGCGGGGGCCCTCGACAATGAGCAGTTCTTC. Translated: CAISESNAGALDNEQFF. The V call is TRBV10-3, the J call TRBJ2-1, with TRBD2 as a possible D gene (7 bases). With 0 bases removed from V and 5 bases from J, the gap between germline ends came to 17 bases. The CDR3 sequence is 17 residues long. The germline V gene encodes CDR1 ENHRY and CDR2 SYGVKD.

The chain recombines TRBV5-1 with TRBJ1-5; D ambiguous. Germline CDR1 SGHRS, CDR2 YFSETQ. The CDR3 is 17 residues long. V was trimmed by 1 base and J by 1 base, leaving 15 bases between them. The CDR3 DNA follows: TGCGCCAGCAGCTTGCCCGGGAGCGAGATAAGCAATCAGCCCCAGCATTTT. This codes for CASSLPGSEISNQPQHF.

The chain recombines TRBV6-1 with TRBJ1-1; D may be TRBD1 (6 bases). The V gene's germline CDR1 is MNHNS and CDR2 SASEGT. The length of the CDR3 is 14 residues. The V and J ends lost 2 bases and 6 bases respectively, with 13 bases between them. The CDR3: CASSELGEGAEAFF. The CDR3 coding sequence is TGTGCCAGCAGTGAATTAGGGGAGGGGGCTGAAGCTTTCTTT.

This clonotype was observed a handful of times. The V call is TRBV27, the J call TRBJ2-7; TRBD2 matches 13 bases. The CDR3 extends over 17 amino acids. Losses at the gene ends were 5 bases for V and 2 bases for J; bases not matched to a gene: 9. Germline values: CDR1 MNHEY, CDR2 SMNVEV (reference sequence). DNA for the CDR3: TGTGCCAGCAGTCCAACTCGACTAGCGGGAGGACCCTACGAGCAGTACTTC. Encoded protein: CASSPTRLAGGPYEQYF.

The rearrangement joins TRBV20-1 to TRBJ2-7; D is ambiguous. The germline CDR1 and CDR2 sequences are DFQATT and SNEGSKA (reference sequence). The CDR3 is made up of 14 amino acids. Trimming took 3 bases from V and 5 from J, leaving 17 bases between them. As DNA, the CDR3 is TGCAGTGCTAGCCCCCGCTCTAGATACCACGAGCAGTACTTC. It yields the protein CSASPRSRYHEQYF.

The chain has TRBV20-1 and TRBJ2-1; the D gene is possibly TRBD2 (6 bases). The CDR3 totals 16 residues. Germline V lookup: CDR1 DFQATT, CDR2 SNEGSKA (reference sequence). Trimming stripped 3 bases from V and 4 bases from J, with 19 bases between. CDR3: CSASWYSGWEYNEQFF. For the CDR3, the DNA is TGCAGTGCTAGTTGGTATAGCGGCTGGGAGTACAATGAGCAGTTCTTC.

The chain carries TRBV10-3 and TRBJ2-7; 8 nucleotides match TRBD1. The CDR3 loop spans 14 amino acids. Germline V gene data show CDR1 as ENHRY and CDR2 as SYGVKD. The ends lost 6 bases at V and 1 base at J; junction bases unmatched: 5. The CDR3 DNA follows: TGTGCCATCAGGTTGGGACAGGCATCCTACGAGCAGTACTTC. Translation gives CAIRLGQASYEQYF.

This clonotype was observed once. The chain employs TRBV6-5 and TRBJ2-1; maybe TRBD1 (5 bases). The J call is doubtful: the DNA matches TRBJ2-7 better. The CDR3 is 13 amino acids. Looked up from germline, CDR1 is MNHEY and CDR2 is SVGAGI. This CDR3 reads CAKRGYSYNEQYF. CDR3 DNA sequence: TGTGCCAAAAGGGGATACTCCTACAATGAGCAGTACTTC.

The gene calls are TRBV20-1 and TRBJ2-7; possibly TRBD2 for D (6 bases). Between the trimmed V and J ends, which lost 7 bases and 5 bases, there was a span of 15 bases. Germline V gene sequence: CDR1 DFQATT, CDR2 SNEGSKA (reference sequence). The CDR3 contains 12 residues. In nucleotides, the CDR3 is TGCAGTGTAGCCCGGGAGCTGAACGAGCAGTACTTC. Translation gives CSVARELNEQYF.

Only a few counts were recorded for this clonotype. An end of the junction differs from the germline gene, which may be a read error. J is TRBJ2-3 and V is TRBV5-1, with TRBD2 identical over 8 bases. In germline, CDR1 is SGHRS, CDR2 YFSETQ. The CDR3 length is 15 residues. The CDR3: CAGSGSGTSTDTQYF. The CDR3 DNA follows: TGCGCCGGCAGCGGGAGCGGAACCAGCACAGATACGCAGTATTTT. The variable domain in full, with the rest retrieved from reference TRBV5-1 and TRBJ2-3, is KAGVTQTPRYLIKTRGQQVTLSCSPISGHRSVSWYQQTPGQGLQFLFEYFSETQRNKGNFPGRFSGRQFSNSRSEMNVSTLELGDSALYLCAGSGSGTSTDTQYFGPGTRLTVL.

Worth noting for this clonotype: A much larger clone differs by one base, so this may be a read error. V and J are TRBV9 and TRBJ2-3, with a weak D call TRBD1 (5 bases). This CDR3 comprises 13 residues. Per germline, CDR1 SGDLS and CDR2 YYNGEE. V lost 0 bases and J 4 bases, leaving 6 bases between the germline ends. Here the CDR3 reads CASSVGGPDTQYF. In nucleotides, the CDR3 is TGTGCCAGCAGCGTAGGGGGCCCAGATACGCAGTATTTT.

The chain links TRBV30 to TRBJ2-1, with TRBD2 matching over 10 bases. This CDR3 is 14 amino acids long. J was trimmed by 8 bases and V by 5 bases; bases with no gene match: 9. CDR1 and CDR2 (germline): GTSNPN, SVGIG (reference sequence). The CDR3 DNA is TGTGCCTGGGATCCTAGCGGGGGTGTGGATGAGCAGTTCTTC. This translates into CAWDPSGGVDEQFF.

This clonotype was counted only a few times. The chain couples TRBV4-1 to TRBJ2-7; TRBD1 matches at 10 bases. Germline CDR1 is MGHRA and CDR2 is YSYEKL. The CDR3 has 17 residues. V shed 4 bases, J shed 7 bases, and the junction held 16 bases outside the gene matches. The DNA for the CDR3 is TGCGCCAGCAGCCCAAAATCCGGGACAGGGGCCTACAATGAGCAGTACTTC. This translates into CASSPKSGTGAYNEQYF.

The CDR3 region is CASSFRIPPGGATDTQYF. CDR3 DNA: TGTGCCAGCAGTTTTCGTATTCCCCCCGGCGGGGCGACAGATACGCAGTATTTT. This chain connects TRBV27 to TRBJ2-3; tentatively, D is TRBD2 (6 bases). Trimming cost V 3 bases and J 3 bases, with 22 bases left between them. From germline, CDR1 is MNHEY and CDR2 SMNVEV (reference sequence). The CDR3 contains 18 residues.

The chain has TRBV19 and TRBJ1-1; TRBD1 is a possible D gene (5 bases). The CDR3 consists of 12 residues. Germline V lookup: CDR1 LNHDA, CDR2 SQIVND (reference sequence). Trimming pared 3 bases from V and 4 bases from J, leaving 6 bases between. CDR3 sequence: CASSMQGTEAFF. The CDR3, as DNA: TGTGCCAGTAGTATGCAGGGCACTGAAGCTTTCTTT.